The clone carrying this T cell receptor beta chain was found once. What it binds is unknown. The sample comes from a study of glioma-infiltrating T cells after dendritic cell vaccination. On the study more broadly: Between about 2002 and 2012, patients got autologous tumor lysate-pulsed dendritic cell vaccines.

Described time point: after dendritic cell vaccination, including at tumor progression/relapse. Study-wide results and caveats: Higher pretreatment TIL content predicted longer progression-free time and survival.

Clones were read by immunoSEQ multiplex PCR, and TCRdb kept only the in-frame ones, dropping some. Of over 75,000 clones detected, over 75% appear once; the ten largest clones hold roughly 2.1%. Trimming took 7 bases from V and 2 from J; bases not matched to a gene: 10. This CDR3 is 16 amino acids long. The V gene's germline CDR1 is SGHAT and CDR2 FQNNGV. Material: blood, obtained after dendritic cell vaccination. This chain links TRBV11-2 with TRBJ2-1, with 8 bases that match TRBD1. The TCR originated in a human donor with glioblastoma. The CDR3 sequence is CASTPLTGGAYNEQFF. The CDR3 coding sequence is TGTGCCAGCACCCCCCTCACAGGGGGTGCCTACAATGAGCAGTTCTTC. Full variable domain (remainder filled in from reference TRBV11-2 and TRBJ2-1): EAGVAQSPRYKIIEKRQSVAFWCNPISGHATLYWYQQILGQGPKLLIQFQNNGVVDDSQLPKDRFSAERLKGVDSTLKIQPAKLEDSAVYLCASTPLTGGAYNEQFFGPGTRLTVL.